Below, 23 T cell receptor beta chains from the same sample are listed, as sequenced in a study of blood T cell repertoires in COVID-19. Sequencing was performed with immunoSEQ multiplex PCR; in TCRdb, only in-frame clones are kept and a portion is missing. Of 350,000 to 500,000 clones in the sample, roughly 88% are singletons; the top ten hold less than 1.5%. Sequenced: PBMCs or T cells enriched from blood (not recorded which). The origin of the receptors is a woman under 30 who had been exposed to COVID-19.

This clone occurred many times. The chain recombines TRBV5-1 with TRBJ1-3; the match to TRBD1 covers 9 bases. Trimming cost V 3 bases and J 4 bases; bases outside gene matches: 11. Germline values: CDR1 SGHRS, CDR2 YFSETQ. The CDR3 sequence is 17 residues long. CDR3 protein: CASSSQPTGGTGNTIYF. The DNA of the CDR3 is TGCGCCAGCAGCTCCCAACCGACAGGGGGTACGGGAAACACCATATATTTT. Full variable domain (remainder filled in from reference TRBV5-1 and TRBJ1-3): KAGVTQTPRYLIKTRGQQVTLSCSPISGHRSVSWYQQTPGQGLQFLFEYFSETQRNKGNFPGRFSGRQFSNSRSEMNVSTLELGDSALYLCASSSQPTGGTGNTIYFGEGSWLTVV.

CDR3 residues: CATTGVPYNSPLHF. The DNA of the CDR3 is TGTGCCACGACAGGGGTTCCCTATAATTCACCCCTCCACTTT. This chain links TRBV10-3 with TRBJ1-6, with 8 bases lining up with TRBD1. The CDR3 contains 14 residues. V was clipped by 10 bases and J by 2 bases; unmatched bases: 4. Germline CDR1 reads ENHRY; CDR2 reads SYGVKD.

Comments on this clone: Mismatch with germline at one junction end may stem from a read error. The chain recombines TRBV6-5 with TRBJ2-7; D is perhaps TRBD2 (5 bases). CDR3 size: 11 residues. Looked up from germline, CDR1 is MNHEY and CDR2 is SVGAGI. The CDR3 DNA reads TGTGCCTGCAGAGGGAGCTACGAGCAGTACTTC. Translation gives CACRGSYEQYF.

The chain has TRBV6-2 or TRBV6-3 and TRBJ1-5; 9 bases map to TRBD1. The J segment lost 3 bases and the V segment lost 0 bases, leaving 6 bases of the junction unmatched. Germline V lookup: CDR1 MNHEY, CDR2 SVGEGT. The CDR3 spans 17 residues. The CDR3 nucleotides read TGTGCCAGCAGTTACTCGATCGGGACAGGGACCAATCAGCCCCAGCATTTT. It yields the protein CASSYSIGTGTNQPQHF.

This rearrangement joins TRBV27 to TRBJ1-6; a possible D gene is TRBD1 (5 bases). The V end was cut by 8 bases, the J end by 7 bases, with 15 bases between. The CDR3 loop spans 14 amino acids. In germline, CDR1 is MNHEY, CDR2 SMNVEV (reference sequence). Written as DNA, the CDR3 is TGTGCCAGCCGTTGGGGACGGGGGAATTCACCCCTCCACTTT. Its protein product is CASRWGRGNSPLHF.

This clone came up once. V and J are TRBV5-4 and TRBJ2-2, with 14 bases that match TRBD2. With V trimmed by 4 bases and J by 7 bases, 12 bases remained unmatched. Germline V CDR1 and CDR2: SGHNT, YYREEE (reference sequence). This CDR3 spans 18 amino acids. This CDR3 is CASSPGLAGGYQDGELFF. CDR3 DNA sequence: TGTGCCAGCAGCCCAGGACTAGCGGGGGGCTACCAAGACGGGGAGCTGTTTTTT.

The chain combines TRBV5-1 with TRBJ1-1; 9 bases line up with TRBD1. The trim removed 4 bases at V and 2 bases at J, leaving 9 bases unmatched. CDR1 and CDR2 (germline): SGHRS, YFSETQ. CDR3 length: 16 residues. The CDR3 sequence is CASSLPTGGGNTEAFF. The CDR3, as DNA: TGCGCCAGCAGCCTTCCAACAGGGGGCGGAAACACTGAAGCTTTCTTT.

In its sample, this clone was seen once. The chain links TRBV15 to TRBJ1-5, with TRBD1 as a possible D gene (6 bases). The length of the CDR3 is 15 residues. The germline V and J ends were trimmed by 8 bases and 0 bases, with 14 bases remaining between them. Germline assignment: CDR1 LNHNV and CDR2 YYDKDF (reference sequence). The CDR3 DNA reads as TGTGCCACCGGGGGGGGGCGCTATAGCAATCAGCCCCAGCATTTT. Translated, it gives CATGGGRYSNQPQHF.

The chain employs TRBV13 and TRBJ2-7; 11 nucleotides match TRBD1. The length of the CDR3 is 16 residues. Germline lookup yields CDR1 PRHDT and CDR2 FYEKMQ (reference sequence). The junction had 5 bases not matched to a gene; V was cut back by 4 bases and J by 0 bases. The CDR3 sequence is CASSSSGTGGSYEQYF. The DNA for the CDR3 is TGTGCCAGCAGCTCGTCCGGGACAGGGGGCTCCTACGAGCAGTACTTC.

J is TRBJ2-2 and V is TRBV28; 10 nucleotides align to TRBD1. After removal of 6 bases from V and 5 bases from J, the junction contained 15 bases not matched to a gene. CDR3 length: 18 residues. Germline lookup yields CDR1 MDHEN and CDR2 SYDVKM. This CDR3 is CASSWDRGTIIRTGELFF. The CDR3 nucleotides read TGTGCCAGCAGCTGGGACAGGGGCACAATTATTCGGACCGGGGAGCTGTTTTTT. Combining the CDR3 with reference TRBV28 and TRBJ2-2 gives the whole variable domain DVKVTQSSRYLVKRTGEKVFLECVQDMDHENMFWYRQDPGLGLRLIYFSYDVKMKEKGDIPEGYSVSREKKERFSLILESASTNQTSMYLCASSWDRGTIIRTGELFFGEGSRLTVL.

The chain employs TRBV28 and TRBJ2-7, with 9 bases that match TRBD1. This CDR3 contains 15 residues. Trimming at V came to 4 bases and at J to 2 bases, leaving 6 bases not matched to a gene. Germline loops: CDR1 MDHEN, CDR2 SYDVKM. This chain's CDR3 is CASSSRDRVTYEQYF. CDR3 DNA: TGTGCCAGCAGTTCCAGGGACAGGGTGACCTACGAGCAGTACTTC.

V usage is TRBV18 and J usage is TRBJ1-1; D is undetermined. The CDR3 sequence is 13 residues long. The germline V gene has CDR1 KGHSH and CDR2 LQKENI. Trimming removed 6 bases at V and 1 base at J, with 9 bases between. The CDR3: CASSLTANTEAFF. The DNA for the CDR3 is TGTGCCAGCTCGCTCACAGCGAACACTGAAGCTTTCTTT.

The CDR3 is CASSRGGVTYNEQFF. CDR3 nucleotides: TGTGCCAGCAGCCGCGGGGGGGTAACCTACAATGAGCAGTTCTTC. This chain links TRBV14 with TRBJ2-1; 9 nucleotides align to TRBD2. CDR1 is SGHDN, CDR2 FVKESK, per germline. This CDR3 contains 15 residues. Trimming removed 4 bases from V and 2 bases from J; junction bases left unmatched: 3.

This rearrangement joins TRBV3-1 (or the pseudogene TRBV3-2) to TRBJ2-7; 7 nucleotides agree with TRBD1. The germline V gene has CDR1 LGHDT and CDR2 YNNKEL (reference sequence). The junction had 6 bases not matched to a gene; V was cut back by 1 base and J by 3 bases. The CDR3 consists of 15 residues. DNA of the CDR3: TGTGCCAGCAGCCAAGGGACAGGCCCCCTCTACGAGCAGTACTTC. Translation: CASSQGTGPLYEQYF.

The rearrangement uses TRBV30 and TRBJ2-7; 10 bases are shared with TRBD1. Germline assignment: CDR1 GTSNPN and CDR2 SVGIG (reference sequence). Trimming cost V 7 bases and J 2 bases; bases outside gene matches: 11. The CDR3 runs to 15 residues. CDR3 in DNA: TGTGCCTACACCCAAATCGGGACAGGGGCCTACGAGCAGTACTTC. This codes for CAYTQIGTGAYEQYF.

The chain is built from TRBV7-2 and TRBJ1-1, with D perhaps TRBD1 (6 bases). V lost 5 bases and J lost 0, with 13 bases in between. CDR1 is SGHTA, CDR2 FQGNSA, per germline. This CDR3 has 15 amino acids. The CDR3 region has the DNA TGTGCCAGCAGCAAGCGGACAGTTATGAACACTGAAGCTTTCTTT. Translating gives CASSKRTVMNTEAFF. Combining the CDR3 with reference TRBV7-2 and TRBJ1-1 gives the whole variable domain GAGVSQSPSNKVTEKGKDVELRCDPISGHTALYWYRQSLGQGLEFLIYFQGNSAPDKSGLPSDRFSAERTGGSVSTLTIQRTQQEDSAVYLCASSKRTVMNTEAFFGQGTRLTVV.

The V gene is TRBV13, the J gene TRBJ2-5, with D possibly being TRBD2 (5 bases). In germline, CDR1 is PRHDT, CDR2 FYEKMQ (reference sequence). This CDR3 spans 11 amino acids. V was pared by 5 bases and J by 5 bases, with 6 bases between. The CDR3 DNA reads as TGTGCCAGCAGCCCGGGGGAGACCCAGTACTTC. This codes for CASSPGETQYF.

This chain uses TRBV2 with TRBJ2-7; no firm D call. Between the trimmed V and J ends, which lost 5 bases and 1 base, there was a span of 6 bases. This CDR3 region has 12 residues. Germline loops: CDR1 SNHLY, CDR2 FYNNEI. The CDR3 region has the DNA TGTGCCAGCAGTCCGGTATCCTACGAGCAGTACTTC. Amino acid sequence: CASSPVSYEQYF.

This chain's CDR3 is CATSDLAGTSTDTQYF. The CDR3 DNA is TGTGCCACCAGTGACCTAGCGGGGACGAGCACAGATACGCAGTATTTT. The chain has TRBV24-1 and TRBJ2-3, with 9 nucleotides matching TRBD2. V gave up 4 bases and J gave up 0 bases; unmatched junction bases: 4. The CDR3 totals 16 residues. From germline, CDR1 is KGHDR and CDR2 SFDVKD.

The chain has TRBV13 and TRBJ2-3; 8 bases map to TRBD1. The ends lost 5 bases at V and 2 bases at J; junction bases unmatched: 9. The germline V gene encodes CDR1 PRHDT and CDR2 FYEKMQ (reference sequence). CDR3 length: 16 amino acids. Here the CDR3 reads CASSIRQGSITDTQYF. The CDR3 bases are TGTGCCAGCAGCATTCGACAGGGGTCTATCACAGATACGCAGTATTTT.

This clone was counted a few times. The V call is TRBV27, the J call TRBJ2-5; 11 nucleotides match TRBD2. J lost 4 bases, V lost 2 bases, and 0 bases had no gene match. The CDR3 is 14 amino acids. Germline V gives CDR1 MNHEY, CDR2 SMNVEV (reference sequence). CDR3 amino acids: CASSLLAGGETQYF. The CDR3 nucleotides are TGTGCCAGCAGTTTACTAGCGGGAGGAGAGACCCAGTACTTC.

The chain links TRBV10-3 to TRBJ1-1; no definite D call. The CDR3 loop spans 11 amino acids. V was shortened by 1 base and J by 8 bases, with 5 bases between the two germline ends. Germline V CDR1 and CDR2: ENHRY, SYGVKD. Here the CDR3 reads CAISELGEAFF. The CDR3 coding sequence is TGTGCCATCAGTGAGTTGGGCGAAGCTTTCTTT.

The chain uses TRBV7-3 and TRBJ2-3; D may be TRBD2 (5 bases). CDR3 size: 14 residues. The germline CDR1 and CDR2 sequences are SGHTA and FQGTGA. The ends were cut back, 0 bases at V and 1 base at J, with 5 bases in the middle. The CDR3 DNA reads TGTGCCAGCAGCTTAACTAGCGGCACAGATACGCAGTATTTT. Amino acids: CASSLTSGTDTQYF.